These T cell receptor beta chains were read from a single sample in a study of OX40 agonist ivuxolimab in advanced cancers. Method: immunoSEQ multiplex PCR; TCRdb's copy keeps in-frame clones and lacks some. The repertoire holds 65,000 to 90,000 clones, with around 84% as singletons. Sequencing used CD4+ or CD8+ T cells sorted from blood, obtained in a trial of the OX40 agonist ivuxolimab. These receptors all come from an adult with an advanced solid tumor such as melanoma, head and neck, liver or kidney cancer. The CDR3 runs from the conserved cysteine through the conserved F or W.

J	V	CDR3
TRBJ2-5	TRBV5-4	CASSGSGGARETQYF
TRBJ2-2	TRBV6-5	CASSGRTGAGELFF
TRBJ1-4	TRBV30	CAWSGERGEKLFF
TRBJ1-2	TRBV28	CASSYETGSNYGYTF
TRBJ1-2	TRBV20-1	CSATGVGYTF
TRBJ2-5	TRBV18	CASCNKGETQYF
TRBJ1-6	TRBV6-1	CAGAVSSYNSPLHF
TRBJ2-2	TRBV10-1	CASSESRGRRSGELFF
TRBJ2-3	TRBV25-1	CASSPGQLTDTQYF
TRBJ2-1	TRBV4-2	CASSQGATSSSYNEQFF